This paragraph covers one T cell receptor (beta chain) sequence. Its target is not known. These memory T cells were uncultured and sequenced directly after ex vivo isolation. The data were produced by immunoSEQ multiplex PCR, yet TCRdb's version contains in-frame clones alone and is incomplete. The sample consists of tens of thousands of clones, around 90% of them appearing once. This entry belongs to a study of CD4 T cell repertoires in COVID-19. Study-wide context: Relabeled CFSE-low cells, IL-2-expanded for about 10 days, met spikes from other coronaviruses. Study-level results: Between roughly 6 and 25% of SARS-CoV-2 clonotypes also appeared in SARS-CoV and/or HKU1 spike cultures. Suggested intraclonal diversification: top SARS-CoV-2-reactive clonotypes appeared in two or three memory subsets.

V trimming: 7 bases; J trimming: 2 bases; junction bases outside the gene matches: 9. This CDR3 region has 15 residues. Germline CDR1 MNHNS, CDR2 SASEGT. The rearrangement joins TRBV6-1 to TRBJ1-2, with 8 bases aligning to TRBD1. The sequence came from a human donor who had COVID-19. The source was central memory CD4+ T cells from blood, collected before the COVID-19 pandemic. CDR3 coding DNA: TGTGCCAGCATCGAAAGGGACAGGAACAACTATGGCTACACCTTC. It translates to CASIERDRNNYGYTF.